A single sample is the source of the 6 T cell receptor beta chains below, sequenced in a study of cytomegalovirus exposure and HLA in healthy donors. The PCR used 60 Vbeta and 13 Jbeta primers. TCRdb keeps only in-frame clones here, not all; method: immunoSEQ multiplex PCR. This repertoire comprises about 190,000 clones; its ten largest clones make up 6.5%. The sequencing input was PBMCs. The receptors shown here come from a man in his thirties or forties in good health and CMV-seronegative.

V gene TRBV19 combines with J gene TRBJ2-7; 9 bases align to TRBD1. CDR1 is LNHDA, CDR2 SQIVND, per germline (reference sequence). The CDR3 runs 13 residues. V trimming: 4 bases; J trimming: 5 bases; junction bases outside the gene matches: 3. The CDR3 DNA is TGTGCCAGTAGTACCGGGACAGGGAACGAGCAGTACTTC. Translated, it gives CASSTGTGNEQYF.

This sequence joins TRBV7-2 and TRBJ1-2; D is unclear. CDR1 and CDR2 (germline): SGHTA, FQGNSA. Deletions cut 0 bases from V and 5 bases from J, with 13 bases between. The CDR3 is 15 residues long. CDR3 nucleotide sequence: TGTGCCAGCAGCTTAGCGAGGCGATCCAGTTATGGCTACACCTTC. It is translated as CASSLARRSSYGYTF.

The chain combines TRBV19 with TRBJ2-2; D perhaps matches TRBD2 (7 bases). This CDR3 spans 16 amino acids. The germline gives CDR1 LNHDA, CDR2 SQIVND (reference sequence). V was trimmed by 3 bases and J by 6 bases, leaving 17 bases between them. The DNA for the CDR3 is TGTGCCAGTAGTATGCGTTGGGGGGGGGCCGCCGGGGAGCTGTTTTTT. It encodes CASSMRWGGAAGELFF.

As DNA, the CDR3 is TGTGCCAGCAGCTTAGAGAATCAGCGCTACGAGCAGTACTTC. Residues: CASSLENQRYEQYF. The chain carries TRBV7-2 and TRBJ2-7, with D hard to call. V was clipped by 1 base and J by 3 bases, with 10 bases between them. CDR3 length: 14 residues. The germline CDR1 and CDR2 sequences are SGHTA and FQGNSA.

This rearrangement joins TRBV18 to TRBJ2-6, with D maybe TRBD1 (5 bases). This CDR3 region has 19 residues. Trimming shortened V by 3 bases and J by 0 bases, and 18 bases separated the two germline ends. Germline CDR1 KGHSH, CDR2 LQKENI. CDR3 DNA sequence: TGTGCCAGCTCACCTTTTCTTCGAGACAGCTTCTCTGGGGCCAACGTCCTGACTTTC. This sequence encodes CASSPFLRDSFSGANVLTF. Drawing the rest from reference TRBV18 and TRBJ2-6, the complete variable domain is NAGVMQNPRHLVRRRGQEARLRCSPMKGHSHVYWYRQLPEEGLKFMVYLQKENIIDESGMPKERFSAEFPKEGPSILRIQQVVRGDSAAYFCASSPFLRDSFSGANVLTFGAGSRLTVL.

V and J are TRBV5-4 and TRBJ2-5, with TRBD2 matching over 13 bases. Germline assignment: CDR1 SGHNT and CDR2 YYREEE (reference sequence). The CDR3 covers 16 residues. Unmatched junction bases numbered 7, after V lost 3 bases and J lost 5 bases. The chain's CDR3 is CASSSGLAGEGETQYF. DNA for the CDR3: TGTGCCAGCAGCTCTGGACTAGCGGGAGAGGGGGAGACCCAGTACTTC.